These 13 T cell receptor beta chains came from one sample sequenced in a study of CD8+CD57+ T cells in acquired aplastic anemia. Genomic DNA, serving as template, underwent TCR beta VDJ and CDR3 profiling. MiXCR, applied by TCRdb to the reads, yields one record per CDR3 protein. The sample consists of about 250,000 distinct CDR3 sequences, around 46% of them appearing once. Patients who underwent sequencing had shown CD8+CD57+ cell expansion by flow cytometry. Sequenced sample: sorted CD4+, CD8+, or CD8+CD57+ T cells (not recorded which) from PBMCs. These receptors were collected from a human donor with aplastic anemia.

The rearrangement uses TRBV30 and TRBJ1-2, with 7 bases fitting TRBD1. The CDR3 length is 13 residues. Germline V lookup: CDR1 GTSNPN, CDR2 SVGIG (reference sequence). V lost 2 bases, J lost 5 bases, and 5 bases stayed unmatched. The CDR3 sequence: CAWSIGQAYGYTF. DNA for the CDR3: TGTGCCTGGAGTATTGGACAGGCGTATGGCTACACCTTC.

Ten or more counts support this clonotype. This rearrangement joins TRBV7-3 to TRBJ2-3, with D possibly being TRBD1 (6 bases). The CDR3 runs to 16 residues. V lost 3 bases, J lost 0 bases, and 13 bases lay in between. Per the germline V gene, CDR1 is SGHTA and CDR2 is FQGTGA. CDR3 loop: CASSFWGPDSTDTQYF. DNA of the CDR3: TGTGCCAGCAGCTTTTGGGGGCCAGACAGCACAGATACGCAGTATTTT. The variable domain in full, completed from reference TRBV7-3 and TRBJ2-3, reads GAGVSQTPSNKVTEKGKYVELRCDPISGHTALYWYRQSLGQGPEFLIYFQGTGAADDSGLPNDRFFAVRPEGSVSTLKIQRTERGDSAVYLCASSFWGPDSTDTQYFGPGTRLTVL.

This clonotype was recorded many times. The chain joins TRBV19 to TRBJ1-1; no reliable D call. CDR1 is LNHDA, CDR2 SQIVND, per germline (reference sequence). V was shortened by 10 bases and J by 4 bases, with 10 bases between the two germline ends. The CDR3 totals 11 residues. The chain's CDR3 is CATQAGTEAFF. CDR3 nucleotides: TGTGCCACCCAGGCGGGCACTGAAGCTTTCTTT.

The chain joins TRBV2 to TRBJ2-1, with D hard to call. The CDR3 covers 18 residues. Trimming stripped 5 bases from V and 7 bases from J, with 27 bases between. Germline CDR1 SNHLY, CDR2 FYNNEI. The CDR3 spells CASSLPPPGAPAVNEQFF. For the CDR3, the DNA is TGTGCCAGCAGTTTGCCGCCCCCCGGAGCTCCGGCGGTGAATGAGCAGTTCTTC.

At least ten counts were recorded for this clonotype. The chain combines TRBV5-8 with TRBJ1-1; 8 bases match TRBD1. This CDR3 region has 13 residues. With 6 bases clipped from V and 11 bases from J, the junction kept 12 bases outside the gene matches. The V gene's germline CDR1 is SGHTS and CDR2 YDEGEE. CDR3 residues: CASTNPDRDGAFF. CDR3 coding DNA: TGTGCCAGCACCAACCCGGACAGGGATGGCGCTTTCTTT.

As to this clonotype: This clone may be a read error of a much larger clone one base away. The CDR3 reads CASSMLWTSEGFYNEQFF. The CDR3 DNA follows: TGCGCCAGCAGCATGCTGTGGACTAGCGAGGGGTTCTACAATGAGCAGTTCTTC. J is TRBJ2-1 and V is TRBV5-1; 9 bases agree with TRBD2. The CDR3 covers 18 residues. V dropped 4 bases and J dropped 3; count of bases not matched to a gene: 14. Germline values: CDR1 SGHRS, CDR2 YFSETQ.

This chain connects TRBV7-2 to TRBJ2-7, with 7 bases identical to TRBD1. Germline loops: CDR1 SGHTA, CDR2 FQGNSA. The CDR3 is made up of 14 amino acids. The J segment lost 5 bases and the V segment lost 5 bases, leaving 9 bases of the junction unmatched. The CDR3 nucleotides read TGTGCCAGCAGCAAAAACAGGGGAGCCCACGAGCAGTACTTC. Translated: CASSKNRGAHEQYF.

V is TRBV10-1 and J is TRBJ2-5; D is perhaps TRBD1 or TRBD2 (7 bases each). The germline V and J ends were trimmed by 9 bases and 4 bases, with 15 bases remaining between them. The CDR3 length is 13 residues. Germline V gives CDR1 WNHNN, CDR2 SYGVQD (reference sequence). CDR3 in amino acids: CARPRGGGETQYF. CDR3 nucleotides: TGCGCCAGGCCCAGGGGGGGCGGAGAGACCCAGTACTTC.

The chain carries TRBV7-8 and TRBJ2-7, with D perhaps assigned TRBD1 or TRBD2 (5 bases each). CDR1 and CDR2 from the germline V gene are SGHVS and FQNEAQ. V shed 5 bases and J shed 3 bases, with 23 bases lying between them. This CDR3 contains 17 residues. DNA for the CDR3: TGTGCCAGCAGCCGGGGAACAGGAGTCCAAACGTACTACGAGCAGTACTTC. Its protein product is CASSRGTGVQTYYEQYF.

This clonotype was recorded many times. This sequence joins TRBV16 and TRBJ2-7, with TRBD2 matching 7 bases. CDR1 is KGHSY and CDR2 is FQNENV in the germline V gene. Trimming removed 5 bases from V and 2 bases from J; junction bases left unmatched: 9. The CDR3 loop spans 15 amino acids. The CDR3 loop is CASSTAGGRPYEQYF. The CDR3 DNA reads TGTGCCAGCAGCACCGCTGGCGGGAGACCCTACGAGCAGTACTTC.

In this sample, this clonotype turned up a few times. The rearrangement links TRBV27 to TRBJ2-3; unclear D gene. The CDR3 runs 13 residues. Between the trimmed V and J ends, which lost 2 bases and 2 bases, there was a span of 5 bases. Germline CDR1 and CDR2: MNHEY and SMNVEV (reference sequence). The CDR3 protein is CASSLGHTDTQYF. As DNA, the CDR3 is TGTGCCAGCAGTTTAGGGCACACAGATACGCAGTATTTT.

This clonotype was counted ten times or more. The chain couples TRBV30 to TRBJ2-7, with TRBD2 matching 8 bases. V trimming: 1 base; J trimming: 5 bases; junction bases outside the gene matches: 4. This CDR3 has 13 amino acids. The germline V gene has CDR1 GTSNPN and CDR2 SVGIG (reference sequence). CDR3 in DNA: TGTGCCTGGAGTGCGGGACTAGGGAACGAGCAGTACTTC. It specifies CAWSAGLGNEQYF.

This clonotype has a single count. One junction end disagrees with the germline gene, perhaps due to a read error. This chain joins TRBV28 and TRBJ2-5; a possible D gene is TRBD1 (6 bases). The CDR3 runs to 15 residues. Germline assignment: CDR1 MDHEN and CDR2 SYDVKM. CDR3 loop: CASSDKQGYQETRYF. The DNA of the CDR3 is TGTGCCAGCAGTGACAAACAGGGATACCAAGAGACCCGGTACTTC.